The rows below give T cell receptor beta chains drawn from one sample of a study of beta chain features in type 1 diabetes. Method: immunoSEQ multiplex PCR; TCRdb's copy keeps in-frame clones and lacks some. Of hundreds of thousands of clones in the sample, 11% to 15% are singletons; the top ten hold 0.03% to 0.04%. The source material was naive CD4+ T cells from blood. All receptors derive from a man aged 18-30 years with type 1 diabetes. The CDR3 runs from the conserved cysteine through the conserved F or W. D genes are given only for firm matches. For some rows the clone size is stated as once, few or many, or as a class when expanded; others skip it.

.,TRBJ2-6,TRBV30,.,TGTGCTGAAACAGCCTCTGGGGCCAACGTCCTGACTTTC,CAETASGANVLTF
few,TRBJ2-1,TRBV6-4,.,TGTGCCAGCAGTAGCACAGGGAGCTCCTACAATGAGCAGTTCTTC,CASSSTGSSYNEQFF
few,TRBJ2-3,TRBV18,.,TGTGCCAGCTCACCATCGAACAGCAACACAGATACGCAGTATTTT,CASSPSNSNTDTQYF
.,TRBJ2-5,TRBV19,TRBD1,TGTGCCAGTTCTGGACAGGAGTGGCAGACCCAGTACTTC,CASSGQEWQTQYF
few,TRBJ2-1,TRBV30,TRBD1,TGTGCCTGGAGTCCGACGGGACAGAGCCAGTTCTTC,CAWSPTGQSQFF
few,TRBJ2-7,TRBV7-2,.,TGTGCCAGCAGCTTAGTACAGTCCTACGAGCAGTACTTC,CASSLVQSYEQYF
few,TRBJ2-3,TRBV7-3,TRBD1,TGTGCCAGCAGCTTAAGCTCACAGGGGGCCATGGATACGCAGTATTTT,CASSLSSQGAMDTQYF
.,TRBJ2-5,TRBV25-1,.,TGTGCCAGCAGTGATCCCTACCGGGGTGTAGAGACCCAGTACTTC,CASSDPYRGVETQYF
.,TRBJ2-4,TRBV6-5,.,TGTGCCAGCAGTCCCGGGGGGCCCGGCCCCATTCAGTACTTC,CASSPGGPGPIQYF
.,TRBJ2-4,TRBV29-1,.,TGCAGCGTTGAAGAGAATGGGAGCATTCAGTACTTC,CSVEENGSIQYF
.,TRBJ2-3,TRBV29-1,.,TGCAGCGTCACTAGTCCAGATACGCAGTATTTT,CSVTSPDTQYF
.,TRBJ1-5,TRBV29-1,.,TGCAGCGTTGGGGAAGGCGCCCAGCAGCCCCAGCATTTT,CSVGEGAQQPQHF
.,TRBJ2-5,TRBV7-2,.,TGTGCCAGCAGCTTACCGGAGACCCAGTACTTC,CASSLPETQYF
few,TRBJ2-7,TRBV29-1,.,TGCAGCGTAGCGTGGGGCGGCCCTCGGGACGAGCAGTACTTC,CSVAWGGPRDEQYF
.,TRBJ2-2,TRBV5-4,.,TGTGCCAGCAGCCTGGCACAACACTGGGGAACCGGGGAGCTGTTTTTT,CASSLAQHWGTGELFF
.,TRBJ1-3,TRBV7-2,.,TGTGCCAGCAGCTTAGCGGGGGGCCTGGACACCATATATTTT,CASSLAGGLDTIYF
.,TRBJ1-5,TRBV5-6,TRBD1,TGTGCCAGCAGCCCATCACGACAGGGTAATCAGCCCCAGCATTTT,CASSPSRQGNQPQHF
few,TRBJ2-1,TRBV10-3,.,TGTGCCATCACCCCGAGTGAGGGCGGGGAGCAGTTCTTC,CAITPSEGGEQFF
.,TRBJ1-2,TRBV4-2,.,TGTGCCAGCAGCCAAGATTCAGGTCCCCTCTCCTATGGCTACACCTTC,CASSQDSGPLSYGYTF
.,TRBJ1-1,TRBV6-6,.,TGTGCCAGCAGTTACGACTTCGGTACTGAAGCTTTCTTT,CASSYDFGTEAFF
few,TRBJ2-2,TRBV5-1,.,TGCGCCAGCAGCTTGGAGATCGGGGAGCTGTTTTTT,CASSLEIGELFF
few,TRBJ2-5,TRBV25-1,.,TGTGCCAGCAGTGAATGGGGGGCTCCCGTAGGAGAGACCCAGTACTTC,CASSEWGAPVGETQYF
few,TRBJ1-2,TRBV5-4,.,TGTGCCAGCAGCTTGGGGGCAGCTAACTATGGCTACACCTTC,CASSLGAANYGYTF
.,TRBJ2-3,TRBV9,TRBD1,TGTGCCAGCAGTCAGGGGGCGCGAGGCACAGATACGCAGTATTTT,CASSQGARGTDTQYF
.,TRBJ1-5,TRBV10-3,TRBD1,TGTGCCATCAGCCCGGACAGGGTCAGCCAGCCCCAGCATTTT,CAISPDRVSQPQHF
.,TRBJ1-2,TRBV28,.,TGTGCCAGCAGTTTTCTGACAGGATTCTATGGCTACACCTTC,CASSFLTGFYGYTF
.,TRBJ1-4,TRBV18,TRBD1,TGTGCCAGCTCACCACAGGGGACAGGCGAAAAACTGTTTTTT,CASSPQGTGEKLFF